This T cell receptor (beta chain) comes out of a study of blood T cell repertoires in COVID-19. As for the study in general: T cells, B-cell-depleted T cells, or PBMCs supplied cDNA or gDNA.

The germline V gene encodes CDR1 MNHNY and CDR2 SVGAGI (reference sequence). The CDR3 contains 14 residues. Trimming removed 6 bases at V and 1 base at J, with 12 bases between. The authors' processing: Estimation of nucleated cell counts relied on the amplification of reference gene primers. Sequencing was performed with immunoSEQ multiplex PCR; in TCRdb, only in-frame clones are kept and a portion is missing. V, J and clone size were drawn from that table, and D and trimming were deduced from the DNA. The sample has some 91,000 clones; about three quarters are singletons. Sequenced: peripheral blood. The chain has TRBV6-6 and TRBJ1-1, with D possibly TRBD1 on 5 matching bases. The receptor was derived from a man aged 70 or older with acute or convalescent COVID-19. For the CDR3, the DNA is TGTGCCAGCAGCCTGGGGGGGACGAACACTGAAGCTTTCTTT. Protein: CASSLGGTNTEAFF.